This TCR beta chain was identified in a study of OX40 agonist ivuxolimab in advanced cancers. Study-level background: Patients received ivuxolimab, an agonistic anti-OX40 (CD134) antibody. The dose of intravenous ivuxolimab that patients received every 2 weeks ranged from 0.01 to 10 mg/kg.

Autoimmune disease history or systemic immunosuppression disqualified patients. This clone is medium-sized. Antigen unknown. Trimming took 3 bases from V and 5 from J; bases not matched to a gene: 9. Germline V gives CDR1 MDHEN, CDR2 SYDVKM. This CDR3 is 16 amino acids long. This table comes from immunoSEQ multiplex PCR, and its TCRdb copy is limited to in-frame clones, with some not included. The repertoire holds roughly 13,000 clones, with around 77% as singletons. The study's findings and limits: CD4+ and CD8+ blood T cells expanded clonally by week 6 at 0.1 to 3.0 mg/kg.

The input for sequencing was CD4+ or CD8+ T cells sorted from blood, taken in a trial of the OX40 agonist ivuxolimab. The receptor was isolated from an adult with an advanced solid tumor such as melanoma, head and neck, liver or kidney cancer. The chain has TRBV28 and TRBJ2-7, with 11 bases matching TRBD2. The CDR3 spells CASSFSGTSGRDEQYF. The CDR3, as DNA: TGTGCCAGCAGTTTCTCGGGAACTAGCGGGAGAGACGAGCAGTACTTC.